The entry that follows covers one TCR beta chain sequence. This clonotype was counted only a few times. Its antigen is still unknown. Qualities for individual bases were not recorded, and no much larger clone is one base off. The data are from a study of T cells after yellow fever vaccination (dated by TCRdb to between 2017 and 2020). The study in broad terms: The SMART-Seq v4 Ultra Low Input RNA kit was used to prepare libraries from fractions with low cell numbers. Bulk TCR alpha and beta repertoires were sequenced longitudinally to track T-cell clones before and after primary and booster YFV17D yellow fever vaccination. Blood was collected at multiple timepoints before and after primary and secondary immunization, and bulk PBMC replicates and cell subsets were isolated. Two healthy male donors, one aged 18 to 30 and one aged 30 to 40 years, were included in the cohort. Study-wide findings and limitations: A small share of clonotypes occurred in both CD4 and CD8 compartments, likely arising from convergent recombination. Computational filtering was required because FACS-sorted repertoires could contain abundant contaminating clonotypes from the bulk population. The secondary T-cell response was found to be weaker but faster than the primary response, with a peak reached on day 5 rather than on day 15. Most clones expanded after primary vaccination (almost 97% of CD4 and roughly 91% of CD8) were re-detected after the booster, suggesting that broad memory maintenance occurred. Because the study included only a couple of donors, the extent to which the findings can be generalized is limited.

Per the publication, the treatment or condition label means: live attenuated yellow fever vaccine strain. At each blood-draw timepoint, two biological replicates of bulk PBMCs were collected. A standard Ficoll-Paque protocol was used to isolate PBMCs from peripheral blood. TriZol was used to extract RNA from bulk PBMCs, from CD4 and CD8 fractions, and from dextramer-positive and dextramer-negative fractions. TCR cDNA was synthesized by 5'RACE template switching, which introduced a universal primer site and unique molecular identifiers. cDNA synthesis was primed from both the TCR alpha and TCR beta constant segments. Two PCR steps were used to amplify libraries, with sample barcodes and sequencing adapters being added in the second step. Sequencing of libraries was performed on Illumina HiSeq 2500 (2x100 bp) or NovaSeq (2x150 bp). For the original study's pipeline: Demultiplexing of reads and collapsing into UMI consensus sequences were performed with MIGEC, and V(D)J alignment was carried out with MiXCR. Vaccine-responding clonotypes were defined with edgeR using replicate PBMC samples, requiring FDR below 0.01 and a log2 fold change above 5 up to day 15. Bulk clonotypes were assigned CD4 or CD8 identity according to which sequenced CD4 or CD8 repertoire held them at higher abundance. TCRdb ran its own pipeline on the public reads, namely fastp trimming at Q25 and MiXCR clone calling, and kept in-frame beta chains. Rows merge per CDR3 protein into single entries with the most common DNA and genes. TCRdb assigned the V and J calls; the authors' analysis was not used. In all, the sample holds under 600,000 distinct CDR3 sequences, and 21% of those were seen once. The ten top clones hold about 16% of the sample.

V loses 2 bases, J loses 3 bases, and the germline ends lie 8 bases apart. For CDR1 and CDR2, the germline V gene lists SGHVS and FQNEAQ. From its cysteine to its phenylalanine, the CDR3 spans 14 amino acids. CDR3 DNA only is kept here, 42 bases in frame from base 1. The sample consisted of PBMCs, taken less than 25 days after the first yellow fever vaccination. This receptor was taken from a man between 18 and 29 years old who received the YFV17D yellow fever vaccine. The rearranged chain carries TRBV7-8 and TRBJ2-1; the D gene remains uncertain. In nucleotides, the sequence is TGTGCCAGCAGCTTACTATCACACTACAATGAGCAGTTCTTC. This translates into CASSLLSHYNEQFF.